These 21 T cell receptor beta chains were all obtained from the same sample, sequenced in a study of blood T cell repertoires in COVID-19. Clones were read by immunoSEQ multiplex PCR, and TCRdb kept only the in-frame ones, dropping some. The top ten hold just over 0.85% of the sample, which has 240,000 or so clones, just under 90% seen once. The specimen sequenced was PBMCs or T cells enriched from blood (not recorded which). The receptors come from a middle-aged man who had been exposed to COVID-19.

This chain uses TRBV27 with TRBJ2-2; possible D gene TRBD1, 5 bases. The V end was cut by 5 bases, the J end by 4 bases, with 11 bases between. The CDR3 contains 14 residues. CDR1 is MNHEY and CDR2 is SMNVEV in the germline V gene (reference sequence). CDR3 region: CASSPKQVTGELFF. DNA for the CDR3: TGTGCCAGCAGTCCAAAACAGGTCACCGGGGAGCTGTTTTTT.

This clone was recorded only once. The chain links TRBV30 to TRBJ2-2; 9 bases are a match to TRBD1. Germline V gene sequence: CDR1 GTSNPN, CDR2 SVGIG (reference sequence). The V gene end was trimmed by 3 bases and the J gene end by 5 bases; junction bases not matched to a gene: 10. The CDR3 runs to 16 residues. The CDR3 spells CAWRRGKTGGTGELFF. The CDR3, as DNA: TGTGCCTGGAGGAGAGGAAAGACAGGGGGGACCGGGGAGCTGTTTTTT.

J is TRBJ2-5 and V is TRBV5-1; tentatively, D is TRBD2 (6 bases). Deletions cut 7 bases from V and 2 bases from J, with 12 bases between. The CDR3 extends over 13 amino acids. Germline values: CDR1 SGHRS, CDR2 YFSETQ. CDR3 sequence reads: CASGRDLQETQYF. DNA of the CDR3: TGCGCCAGCGGACGGGACTTGCAAGAGACCCAGTACTTC. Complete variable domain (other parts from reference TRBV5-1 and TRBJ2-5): KAGVTQTPRYLIKTRGQQVTLSCSPISGHRSVSWYQQTPGQGLQFLFEYFSETQRNKGNFPGRFSGRQFSNSRSEMNVSTLELGDSALYLCASGRDLQETQYFGPGTRLLVL.

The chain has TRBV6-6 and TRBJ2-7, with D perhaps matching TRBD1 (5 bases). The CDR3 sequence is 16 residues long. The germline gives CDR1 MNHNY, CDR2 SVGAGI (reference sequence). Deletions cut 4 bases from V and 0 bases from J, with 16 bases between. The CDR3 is CASSSNRQSISYEQYV. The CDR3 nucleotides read TGTGCCAGCAGTTCCAATCGACAGAGTATCTCCTACGAGCAGTACGTC.

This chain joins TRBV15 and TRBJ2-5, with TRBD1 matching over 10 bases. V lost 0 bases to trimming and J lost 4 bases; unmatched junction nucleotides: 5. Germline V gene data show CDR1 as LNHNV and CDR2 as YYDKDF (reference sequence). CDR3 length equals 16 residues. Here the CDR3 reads CATSRDWTGGRETQYF. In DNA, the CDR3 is TGTGCCACCAGCAGAGATTGGACAGGGGGGCGAGAGACCCAGTACTTC.

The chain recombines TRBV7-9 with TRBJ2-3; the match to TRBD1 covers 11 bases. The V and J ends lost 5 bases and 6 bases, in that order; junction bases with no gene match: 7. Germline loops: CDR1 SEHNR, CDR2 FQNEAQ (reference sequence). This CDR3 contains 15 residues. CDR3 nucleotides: TGTGCCAGCAGCGACCGGGACAGGGGGATGGATACGCAGTATTTT. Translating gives CASSDRDRGMDTQYF.

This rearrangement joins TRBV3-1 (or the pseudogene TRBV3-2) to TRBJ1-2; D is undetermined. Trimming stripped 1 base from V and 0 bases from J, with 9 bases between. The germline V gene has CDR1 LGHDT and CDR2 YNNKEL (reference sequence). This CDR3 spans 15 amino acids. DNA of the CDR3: TGTGCCAGCAGCCAAGGAATGGGAGCTAACTATGGCTACACCTTC. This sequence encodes CASSQGMGANYGYTF.

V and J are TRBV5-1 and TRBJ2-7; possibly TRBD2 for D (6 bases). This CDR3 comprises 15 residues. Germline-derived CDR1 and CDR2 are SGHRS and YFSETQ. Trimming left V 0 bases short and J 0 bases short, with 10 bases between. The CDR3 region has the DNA TGCGCCAGCAGCTTGGGGGCGGGGCACTCCTACGAGCAGTACTTC. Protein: CASSLGAGHSYEQYF.

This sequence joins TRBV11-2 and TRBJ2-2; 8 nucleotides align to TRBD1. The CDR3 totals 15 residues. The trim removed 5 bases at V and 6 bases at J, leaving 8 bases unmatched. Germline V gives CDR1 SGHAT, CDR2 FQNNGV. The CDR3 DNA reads TGTGCCAGCAGCCCGCAGGGGGCGAGGCCCGGGGAGCTGTTTTTT. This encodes CASSPQGARPGELFF.

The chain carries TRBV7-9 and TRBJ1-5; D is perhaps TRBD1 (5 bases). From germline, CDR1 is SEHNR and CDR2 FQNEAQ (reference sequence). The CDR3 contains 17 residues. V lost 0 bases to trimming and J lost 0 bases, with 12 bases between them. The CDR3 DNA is TGTGCCAGCAGCTTAGCGTATGGGGGGGATAGCAATCAGCCCCAGCATTTT. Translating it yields CASSLAYGGDSNQPQHF.

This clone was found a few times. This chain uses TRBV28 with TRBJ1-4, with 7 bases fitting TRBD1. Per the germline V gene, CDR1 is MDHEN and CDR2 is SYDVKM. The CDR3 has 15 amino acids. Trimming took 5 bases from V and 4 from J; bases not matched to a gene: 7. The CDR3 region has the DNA TGTGCCAGCAGTCCAACGACAGGGCTTAATGAAAAACTGTTTTTT. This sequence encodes CASSPTTGLNEKLFF.

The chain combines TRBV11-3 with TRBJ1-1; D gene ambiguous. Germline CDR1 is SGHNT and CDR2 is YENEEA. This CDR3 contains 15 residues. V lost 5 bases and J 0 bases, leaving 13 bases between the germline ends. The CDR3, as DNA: TGTGCCAGCAGCCCCCTCTCTATCATGAACACTGAAGCTTTCTTT. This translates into CASSPLSIMNTEAFF.

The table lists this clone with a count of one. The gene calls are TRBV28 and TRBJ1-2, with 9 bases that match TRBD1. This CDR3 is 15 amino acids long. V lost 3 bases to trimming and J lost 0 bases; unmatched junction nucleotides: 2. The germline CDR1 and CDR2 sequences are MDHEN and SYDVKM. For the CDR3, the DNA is TGTGCCAGCAGTTTGAACAGGGGGCCTAACTATGGCTACACCTTC. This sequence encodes CASSLNRGPNYGYTF.

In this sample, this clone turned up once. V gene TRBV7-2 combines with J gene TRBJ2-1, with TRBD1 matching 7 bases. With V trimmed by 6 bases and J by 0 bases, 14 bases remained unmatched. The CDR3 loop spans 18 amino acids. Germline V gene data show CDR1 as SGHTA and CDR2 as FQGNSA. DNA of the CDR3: TGTGCCAGCAGGTATCCTGGCAGGGGGTCCCACTCCTACAATGAGCAGTTCTTC. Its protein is CASRYPGRGSHSYNEQFF.

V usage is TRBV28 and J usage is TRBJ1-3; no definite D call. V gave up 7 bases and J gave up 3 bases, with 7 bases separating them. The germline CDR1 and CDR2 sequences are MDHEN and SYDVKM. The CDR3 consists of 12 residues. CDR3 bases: TGTGCCAGCACCGGGATTGGAAACACCATATATTTT. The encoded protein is CASTGIGNTIYF.

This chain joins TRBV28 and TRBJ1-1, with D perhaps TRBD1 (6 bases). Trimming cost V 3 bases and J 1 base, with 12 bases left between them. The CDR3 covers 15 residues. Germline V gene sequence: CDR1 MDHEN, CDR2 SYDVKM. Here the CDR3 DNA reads TGTGCCAGCAGTTTCCCAAGGGGGAGGAACACTGAAGCTTTCTTT. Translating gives CASSFPRGRNTEAFF.

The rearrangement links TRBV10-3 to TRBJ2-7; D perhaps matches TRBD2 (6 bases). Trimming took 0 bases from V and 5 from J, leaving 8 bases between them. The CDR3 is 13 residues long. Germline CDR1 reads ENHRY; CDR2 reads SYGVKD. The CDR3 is CAISESSSDEQYV. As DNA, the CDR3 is TGTGCCATCAGTGAGTCGTCTAGCGACGAGCAGTACGTC.

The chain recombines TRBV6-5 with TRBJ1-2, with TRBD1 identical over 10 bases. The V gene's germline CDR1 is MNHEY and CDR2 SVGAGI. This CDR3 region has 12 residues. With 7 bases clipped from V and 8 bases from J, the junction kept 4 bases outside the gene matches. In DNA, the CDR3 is TGTGCCAGCACTGGACAGGGGGGAGGCTACACCTTC. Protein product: CASTGQGGGYTF.

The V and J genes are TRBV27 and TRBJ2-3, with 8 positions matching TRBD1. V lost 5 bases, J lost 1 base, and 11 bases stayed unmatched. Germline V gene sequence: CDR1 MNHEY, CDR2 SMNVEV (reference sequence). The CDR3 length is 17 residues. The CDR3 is CASSPLHGQGGTDTQYF. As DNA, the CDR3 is TGTGCCAGCAGTCCACTCCACGGACAGGGCGGCACAGATACGCAGTATTTT.

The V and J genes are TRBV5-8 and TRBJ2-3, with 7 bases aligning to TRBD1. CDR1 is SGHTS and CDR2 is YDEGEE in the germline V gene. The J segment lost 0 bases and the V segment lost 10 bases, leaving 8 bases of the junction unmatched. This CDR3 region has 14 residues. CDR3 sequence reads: CAPTLGQSTDTQYF. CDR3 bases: TGTGCCCCCACGCTGGGACAGAGCACAGATACGCAGTATTTT.

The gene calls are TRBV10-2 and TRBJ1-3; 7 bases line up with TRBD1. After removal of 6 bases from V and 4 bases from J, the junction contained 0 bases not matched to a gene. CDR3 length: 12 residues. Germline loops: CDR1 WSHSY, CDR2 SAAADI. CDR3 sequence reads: CASSRGGNTIYF. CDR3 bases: TGCGCCAGCAGCAGGGGGGGAAACACCATATATTTT.